This T cell receptor beta chain was captured in a study of CD8+ T cells in alopecia areata. The study's findings and limits: Since there was just one nonresponder, nobody can yet say how baseline CD8+ expansion ties to response.

This clone was seen only a few times. Its target is unknown. Specified treatment: oral pan-JAK inhibitor, 5-10 mg twice daily. CDR1 and CDR2 from the germline V gene are GTSNPN and SVGIG (reference sequence). After removal of 5 bases from V and 2 bases from J, the junction contained 9 bases not matched to a gene. The CDR3 sequence is 15 residues long. The authors extracted RNA and reverse transcribed it into cDNA as the sequencing template. Measured with immunoSEQ multiplex PCR; TCRdb has only the in-frame clones, and not every one. The table lists hundreds of thousands of clones, roughly 66% of them singletons.

The sequence was obtained from a human donor with alopecia areata. The chain is built from TRBV30 and TRBJ2-3, with 8 bases lining up with TRBD1. The material sequenced was CD4+ T cells sorted from blood, taken around week 44, from a patient treated with tofacitinib. CDR3 amino acids: CAWGGQGKSTDTQYF. Here the CDR3 DNA reads TGTGCCTGGGGCGGACAGGGAAAATCCACAGATACGCAGTATTTT.